The 21 T cell receptor beta chains below all came from one sample that was sequenced in a study of shared clonotypes between healthy human individuals. Clones were sequenced by immunoSEQ multiplex PCR, and TCRdb holds only the in-frame ones, with some missing. The repertoire has 1.5 million to 2.5 million clones, approximately 94% of them found once; the top ten carry approximately 1%. Naive CD8 cells lacked CD45RO and underwent positive selection for CCR7, leaving out terminally differentiated effector memory CD45RA+ cells. Sequenced input: naive CD8+ T cells sorted from blood. Every receptor here comes from a young man in good health.

V and J are TRBV6-1 and TRBJ2-7, with D uncertain. V was trimmed by 1 base and J by 2 bases, leaving 9 bases between them. From germline, CDR1 is MNHNS and CDR2 SASEGT. The CDR3 extends over 14 amino acids. The DNA for the CDR3 is TGTGCCAGCAGTGAAGTAGTGGGCCCCTACGAGCAGTACTTC. Translated: CASSEVVGPYEQYF.

Of note for this clone: This CDR3 is also generated by other DNA sequences in the sample. The chain is built from TRBV5-6 and TRBJ2-7; D is undetermined. Germline V gene sequence: CDR1 SGHDT, CDR2 YYEEEE. V lost 1 base and J lost 6, with 8 bases in between. The CDR3 sequence is 12 residues long. CDR3 nucleotide sequence: TGTGCCAGCAGCTTGTTAAGTTCCGAGCAGTACTTC. Protein sequence: CASSLLSSEQYF.

The chain joins TRBV13 to TRBJ2-5, with 7 bases lining up with TRBD2. The CDR3 totals 16 residues. V shed 5 bases and J 5 bases; nucleotides not matched to a gene: 14. Germline CDR1 reads PRHDT; CDR2 reads FYEKMQ (reference sequence). The CDR3 bases are TGTGCCAGCAGCCTCTGGGGGGAGGGCCCTTTGGAGACCCAGTACTTC. Its protein is CASSLWGEGPLETQYF.

V usage is TRBV7-9 and J usage is TRBJ2-1; TRBD2 agrees at 7 bases. V dropped 5 bases and J dropped 5; count of bases not matched to a gene: 12. CDR1 SEHNR and CDR2 FQNEAQ come from the germline V gene (reference sequence). The CDR3 has 16 residues. This chain's CDR3 is CASSPPLAAHNNEQFF. The CDR3 nucleotides are TGTGCCAGCAGCCCCCCCCTAGCGGCACATAACAATGAGCAGTTCTTC.

V and J are TRBV5-4 and TRBJ2-2; perhaps TRBD1 as D (5 bases). The V gene lost 2 bases and the J gene lost 4 bases, with 9 bases spanning the gap. The V gene's germline CDR1 is SGHNT and CDR2 YYREEE (reference sequence). The CDR3 length is 14 residues. CDR3 sequence: CASSLTGATGELFF. The CDR3, as DNA: TGTGCCAGCAGCTTAACAGGAGCCACCGGGGAGCTGTTTTTT.

V gene TRBV12-2 combines with J gene TRBJ2-1; the D call TRBD2 from the table was never checked on the DNA. TRBV12-2 is a known pseudogene. The CDR3 covers 13 residues. CDR3 DNA sequence: TGTGCAAGTCGCGGGGAGTCGTCGAATGAGCAGTTCTTC. Protein: CASRGESSNEQFF.

The rearrangement joins TRBV4-3 to TRBJ2-5; TRBD1 might be the D (6 bases). Germline CDR1 is LGHNA and CDR2 is YSLEER. The ends were cut back, 1 base at V and 5 bases at J, with 11 bases in the middle. This CDR3 is 14 amino acids long. For the CDR3, the DNA is TGCGCCAGCAGCCAAGTCGAGGGGGAGGAGACCCAGTACTTC. It yields the protein CASSQVEGEETQYF.

The chain carries TRBV19 and TRBJ2-1, with D maybe TRBD2 (6 bases). From germline, CDR1 is LNHDA and CDR2 SQIVND (reference sequence). Trimming left V 0 bases short and J 0 bases short, with 15 bases between. The length of the CDR3 is 18 residues. CDR3: CASSIDLETRSSYNEQFF. CDR3 coding DNA: TGTGCCAGTAGTATAGATCTGGAGACTAGGAGCTCCTACAATGAGCAGTTCTTC. The whole variable domain, filled in from reference TRBV19 and TRBJ2-1, reads DGGITQSPKYLFRKEGQNVTLSCEQNLNHDAMYWYRQDPGQGLRLIYYSQIVNDFQKGDIAEGYSVSREKKESFPLTVTSAQKNPTAFYLCASSIDLETRSSYNEQFFGPGTRLTVL.

This clone has only one observation. V and J are TRBV27 and TRBJ2-7; no clear D gene. CDR1 is MNHEY and CDR2 is SMNVEV in the germline V gene (reference sequence). The length of the CDR3 is 15 residues. V dropped 6 bases and J dropped 4 bases, with 19 bases sitting between them. The CDR3 DNA reads as TGTGCCAGCAGCCACTTCAAGGGCAAGATTTACGAGCAGTACTTC. Its translation is CASSHFKGKIYEQYF.

With regard to this clone: Within the sample, other DNA sequences also encode this same CDR3. The gene calls are TRBV9 and TRBJ2-7; D is perhaps TRBD2 (6 bases). This CDR3 comprises 14 residues. CDR1 SGDLS and CDR2 YYNGEE come from the germline V gene. V lost 0 bases, J lost 4 bases, and 11 bases lay in between. The CDR3 DNA reads TGTGCCAGCAGCGTAGACGGGAGCCCTTACGAGCAGTACTTC. Its protein is CASSVDGSPYEQYF.

As to this clone: Other DNA variants within this sample encode the same CDR3. The chain links TRBV28 to TRBJ1-1; 10 bases align to TRBD1. The CDR3 spans 15 residues. With 2 bases clipped from V and 1 base from J, the junction kept 1 base outside the gene matches. Germline CDR1 MDHEN, CDR2 SYDVKM. The CDR3 region is CASSLRTGGNTEAFF. In DNA, the CDR3 is TGTGCCAGCAGTTTAAGGACAGGGGGGAACACTGAAGCTTTCTTT.

This chain links TRBV10-2 with TRBJ2-7; D is unresolved. The CDR3 consists of 14 residues. V was clipped by 4 bases and J by 3 bases, with 13 bases between them. Germline loops: CDR1 WSHSY, CDR2 SAAADI. The CDR3 DNA is TGCGCCAGCAGTGTAGGAACGGGTTACTACGAGCAGTACTTC. It is translated as CASSVGTGYYEQYF.

The chain combines TRBV2 with TRBJ2-5, with D unclear. Germline CDR1 is SNHLY and CDR2 is FYNNEI. There are 12 residues in the CDR3. The V and J ends lost 10 bases and 1 base respectively, with 10 bases between them. The CDR3 is CATRLPQETQYF. The CDR3 DNA is TGTGCCACCAGACTCCCCCAAGAGACCCAGTACTTC.

V usage is TRBV27 and J usage is TRBJ2-5; the D gene is possibly TRBD2 (6 bases). The ends were cut back, 6 bases at V and 0 bases at J, with 14 bases in the middle. CDR1 is MNHEY, CDR2 SMNVEV, per germline (reference sequence). This CDR3 region has 15 residues. The CDR3 sequence is CASSPTRLDQETQYF. Here the CDR3 DNA reads TGTGCCAGCAGCCCTACGAGACTAGACCAAGAGACCCAGTACTTC.

The chain employs TRBV2 and TRBJ2-7; 7 bases map to TRBD1. The CDR3 spans 15 residues. The ends lost 1 base at V and 4 bases at J; junction bases unmatched: 7. The germline gives CDR1 SNHLY, CDR2 FYNNEI. The CDR3 loop reads CASSEEGAPFYEQYF. The DNA for the CDR3 is TGTGCCAGCAGTGAAGAGGGGGCTCCTTTTTACGAGCAGTACTTC.

The V and J genes are TRBV27 and TRBJ1-1, with TRBD1 identical over 11 bases. This CDR3 comprises 17 residues. V shed 2 bases and J 5 bases; nucleotides not matched to a gene: 10. CDR1 MNHEY and CDR2 SMNVEV come from the germline V gene (reference sequence). CDR3 DNA sequence: TGTGCCAGCAGTTTAATAGGACAGGGGGCTTGGGCGACTGAAGCTTTCTTT. It yields the protein CASSLIGQGAWATEAFF.

The chain uses TRBV4-1 and TRBJ2-7, with D possibly TRBD1 on 5 matching bases. Germline loops: CDR1 MGHRA, CDR2 YSYEKL. V shed 2 bases and J shed 2 bases, with 13 bases lying between them. This CDR3 is built from 15 residues. The chain's CDR3 is CASSQNQGKAYEQYF. CDR3 in DNA: TGCGCCAGCAGCCAAAACCAGGGAAAGGCCTACGAGCAGTACTTC.

A word on this clone: The sample has other DNA sequences that encode this CDR3 too. The V call is TRBV27, the J call TRBJ2-3; D perhaps matches TRBD1 (6 bases). The CDR3 is made up of 13 amino acids. V lost 7 bases, J lost 3 bases, and 11 bases lay in between. Germline V gene data show CDR1 as MNHEY and CDR2 as SMNVEV (reference sequence). Here the CDR3 reads CASTRTATDTQYF. In DNA, the CDR3 is TGTGCCAGCACCCGGACAGCAACAGATACGCAGTATTTT.

This chain joins TRBV30 and TRBJ1-6, with 8 bases matching TRBD1. V dropped 4 bases and J dropped 3; count of bases not matched to a gene: 5. The CDR3 covers 15 residues. CDR1 is GTSNPN, CDR2 SVGIG, per germline (reference sequence). The CDR3 bases are TGTGCCTGGAACGACGGGACAGGCTATAATTCACCCCTCCACTTT. Translated: CAWNDGTGYNSPLHF.

This chain links TRBV15 with TRBJ2-1, with 10 bases fitting TRBD2. CDR3 size: 16 residues. CDR1 and CDR2 (germline): LNHNV, YYDKDF (reference sequence). V shed 5 bases, J shed 9 bases, and the junction held 13 bases outside the gene matches. In DNA form, the CDR3 reads TGTGCCACCAGCGGGTTGGCTAGCGGGAGTTTAAGTGAGCAGTTCTTC. This translates into CATSGLASGSLSEQFF. The variable domain in full, completed from reference TRBV15 and TRBJ2-1, reads DAMVIQNPRYQVTQFGKPVTLSCSQTLNHNVMYWYQQKSSQAPKLLFHYYDKDFNNEADTPDNFQSRRPNTSFCFLDIRSPGLGDTAMYLCATSGLASGSLSEQFFGPGTRLTVL.

The CDR3 loop is CASSPVDRGSYEQYF. The DNA for the CDR3 is TGTGCCAGCAGCCCGGTCGACAGGGGATCCTACGAGCAGTACTTC. The V gene is TRBV7-6, the J gene TRBJ2-7; 8 bases fit TRBD1. J was trimmed by 1 base and V by 5 bases; bases with no gene match: 7. The V gene's germline CDR1 is SGHVS and CDR2 FNYEAQ. The CDR3 is 15 amino acids.